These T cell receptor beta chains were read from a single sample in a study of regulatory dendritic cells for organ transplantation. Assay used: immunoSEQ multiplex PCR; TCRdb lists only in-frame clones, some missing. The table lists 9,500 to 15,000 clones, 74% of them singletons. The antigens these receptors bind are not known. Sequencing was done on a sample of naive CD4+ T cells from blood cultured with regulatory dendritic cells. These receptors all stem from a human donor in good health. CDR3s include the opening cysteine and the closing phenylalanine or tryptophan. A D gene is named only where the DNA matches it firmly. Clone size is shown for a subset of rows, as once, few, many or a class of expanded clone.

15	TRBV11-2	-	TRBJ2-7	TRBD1	CASSWVTGGTYEQYF
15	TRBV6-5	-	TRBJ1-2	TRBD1	CASSYWSGQGLGYTF
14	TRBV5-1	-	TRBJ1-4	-	CASSYSGLNEKLFF
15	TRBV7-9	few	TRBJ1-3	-	CASSLLGLSGNTIYF
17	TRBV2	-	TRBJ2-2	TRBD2	CASSETGRGGGTGELFF
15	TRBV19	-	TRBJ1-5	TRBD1	CASSIVTGVNQPQHF
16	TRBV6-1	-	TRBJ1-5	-	CASSETTGTSFQPQHF
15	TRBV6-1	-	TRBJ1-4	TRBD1	CASSQPDRGNEKLFF
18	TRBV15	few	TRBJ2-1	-	CATSRVFGVGSSYNEQFF
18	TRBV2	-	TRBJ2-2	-	CASSESGPSLANTGELFF
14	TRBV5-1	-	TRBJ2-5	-	CASSLGQSQETQYF
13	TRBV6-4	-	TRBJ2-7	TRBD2	CASRAGGSYEQYF
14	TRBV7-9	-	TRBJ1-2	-	CASTQGRGDYGYTF
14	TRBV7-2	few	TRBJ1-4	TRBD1	CASRLQGALGKLFF
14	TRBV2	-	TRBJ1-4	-	CASSSEGWNEKLFF
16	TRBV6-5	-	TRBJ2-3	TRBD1	CASSYQDRGSTDTQYF
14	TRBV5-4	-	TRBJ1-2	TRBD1	CASSLKGGYYGYTF
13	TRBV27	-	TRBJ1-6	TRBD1	CASSPDRGTPLHF
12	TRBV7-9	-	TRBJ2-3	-	CASSSYTDTQYF
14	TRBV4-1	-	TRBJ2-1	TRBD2	CASSLPGTRNEQFF
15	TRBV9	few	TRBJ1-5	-	CASSPTGNSNQPQHF
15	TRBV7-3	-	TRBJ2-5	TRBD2	CASSQKRGAQETQYF
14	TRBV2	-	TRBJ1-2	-	CASSGGTLNYGYTF
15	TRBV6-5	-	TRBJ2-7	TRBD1	CASSGRDRGSYEQYF
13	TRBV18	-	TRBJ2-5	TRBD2	CASSPSGGETQYF
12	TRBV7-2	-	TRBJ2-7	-	CASSSQGYEQYF
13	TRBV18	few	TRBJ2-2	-	CASSPLESGELFF
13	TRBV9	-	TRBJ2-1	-	CASSSSSYNEQFF
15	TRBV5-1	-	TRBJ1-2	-	CASSLRDKPNRGYTF
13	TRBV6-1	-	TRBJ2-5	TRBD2	CATAGTNQETQYF
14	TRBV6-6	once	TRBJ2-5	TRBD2	CASSFHGGRETQYF